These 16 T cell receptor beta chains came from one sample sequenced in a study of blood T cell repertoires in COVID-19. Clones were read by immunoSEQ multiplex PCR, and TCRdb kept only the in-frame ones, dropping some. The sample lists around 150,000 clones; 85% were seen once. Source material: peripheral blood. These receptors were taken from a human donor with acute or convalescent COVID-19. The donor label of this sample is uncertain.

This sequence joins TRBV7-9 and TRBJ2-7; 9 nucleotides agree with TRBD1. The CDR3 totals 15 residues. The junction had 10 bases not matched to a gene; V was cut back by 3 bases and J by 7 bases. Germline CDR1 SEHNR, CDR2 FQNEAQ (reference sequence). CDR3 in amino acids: CASSFQQGAGGEQYF. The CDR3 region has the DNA TGTGCCAGCAGCTTCCAACAGGGGGCCGGAGGGGAGCAGTACTTC.

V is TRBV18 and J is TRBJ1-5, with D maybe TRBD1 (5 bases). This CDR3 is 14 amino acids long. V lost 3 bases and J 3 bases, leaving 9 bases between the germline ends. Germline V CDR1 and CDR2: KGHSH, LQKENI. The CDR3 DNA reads TGTGCCAGCTCACCGGGGCGGAACAATCAGCCCCAGCATTTT. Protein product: CASSPGRNNQPQHF. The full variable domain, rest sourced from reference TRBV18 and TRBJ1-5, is NAGVMQNPRHLVRRRGQEARLRCSPMKGHSHVYWYRQLPEEGLKFMVYLQKENIIDESGMPKERFSAEFPKEGPSILRIQQVVRGDSAAYFCASSPGRNNQPQHFGDGTRLSIL.

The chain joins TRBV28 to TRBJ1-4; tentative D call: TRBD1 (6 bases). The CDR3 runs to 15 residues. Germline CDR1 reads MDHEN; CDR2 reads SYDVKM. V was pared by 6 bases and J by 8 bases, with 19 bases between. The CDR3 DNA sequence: TGTGCCAGCAGGCCACCGGGACAAGGAAGGGAAAAACTGTTTTTT. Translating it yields CASRPPGQGREKLFF.

The CDR3 sequence is CASSQGGLQAFF. CDR3 coding DNA: TGTGCCAGCAGCCAAGGGGGGCTGCAAGCTTTCTTT. The J gene is TRBJ1-1, the V gene TRBV3-1 (or the pseudogene TRBV3-2); D may be TRBD1 (6 bases). This CDR3 comprises 12 residues. The V and J ends lost 1 base and 9 bases respectively, with 9 bases between them. Germline V gives CDR1 LGHDT, CDR2 YNNKEL (reference sequence).

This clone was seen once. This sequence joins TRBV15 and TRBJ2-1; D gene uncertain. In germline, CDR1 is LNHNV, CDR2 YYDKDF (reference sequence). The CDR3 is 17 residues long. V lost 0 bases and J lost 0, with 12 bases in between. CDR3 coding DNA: TGTGCCACCAGCAGAGATCATGGCGGAAGCTCCTACAATGAGCAGTTCTTC. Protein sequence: CATSRDHGGSSYNEQFF. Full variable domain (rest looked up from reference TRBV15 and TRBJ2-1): DAMVIQNPRYQVTQFGKPVTLSCSQTLNHNVMYWYQQKSSQAPKLLFHYYDKDFNNEADTPDNFQSRRPNTSFCFLDIRSPGLGDTAMYLCATSRDHGGSSYNEQFFGPGTRLTVL.

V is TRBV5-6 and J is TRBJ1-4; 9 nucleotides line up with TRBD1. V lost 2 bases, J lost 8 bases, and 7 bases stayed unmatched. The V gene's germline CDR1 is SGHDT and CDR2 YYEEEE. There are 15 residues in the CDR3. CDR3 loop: CASSLGQGLREKLFF. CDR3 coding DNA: TGTGCCAGCAGCTTAGGACAGGGGCTTCGGGAAAAACTGTTTTTT.

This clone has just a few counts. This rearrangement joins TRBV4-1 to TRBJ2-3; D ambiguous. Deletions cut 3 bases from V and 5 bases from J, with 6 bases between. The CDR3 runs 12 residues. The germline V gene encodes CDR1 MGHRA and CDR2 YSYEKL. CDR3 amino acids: CASSHKRDTQYF. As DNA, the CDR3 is TGCGCCAGCAGCCACAAGAGAGATACGCAGTATTTT.

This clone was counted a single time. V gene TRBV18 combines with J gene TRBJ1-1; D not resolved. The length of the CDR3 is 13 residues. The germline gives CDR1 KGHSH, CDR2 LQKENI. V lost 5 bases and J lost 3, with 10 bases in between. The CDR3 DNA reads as TGTGCCAGCTCAGGGCAGCTCGACACTGAAGCTTTCTTT. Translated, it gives CASSGQLDTEAFF.

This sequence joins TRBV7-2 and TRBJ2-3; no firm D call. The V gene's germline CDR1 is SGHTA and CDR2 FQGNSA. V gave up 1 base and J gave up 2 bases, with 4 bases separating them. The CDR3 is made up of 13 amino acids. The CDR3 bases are TGTGCCAGCAGCTTAGATAACACAGATACGCAGTATTTT. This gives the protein CASSLDNTDTQYF.

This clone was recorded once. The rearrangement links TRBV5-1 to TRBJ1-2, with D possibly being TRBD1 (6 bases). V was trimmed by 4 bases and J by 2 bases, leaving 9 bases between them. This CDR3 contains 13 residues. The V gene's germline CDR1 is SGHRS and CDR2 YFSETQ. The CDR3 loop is CASSPGQNYGYTF. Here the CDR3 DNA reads TGCGCCAGCAGCCCGGGACAAAACTATGGCTACACCTTC.

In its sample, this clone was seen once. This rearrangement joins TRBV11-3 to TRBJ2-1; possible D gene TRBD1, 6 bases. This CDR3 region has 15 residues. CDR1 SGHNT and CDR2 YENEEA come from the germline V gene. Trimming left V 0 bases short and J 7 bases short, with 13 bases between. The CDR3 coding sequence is TGTGCCAGCAGCTTAGATCTTGGGGGCATAAATGAGCAGTTCTTC. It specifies CASSLDLGGINEQFF.

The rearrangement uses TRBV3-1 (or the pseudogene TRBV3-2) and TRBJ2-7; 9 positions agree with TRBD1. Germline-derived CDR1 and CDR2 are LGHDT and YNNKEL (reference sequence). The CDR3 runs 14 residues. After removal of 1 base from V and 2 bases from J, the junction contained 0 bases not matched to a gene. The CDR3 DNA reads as TGTGCCAGCAGCCAAGGGACAGGGGCCTACGAGCAGTACTTC. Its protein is CASSQGTGAYEQYF.

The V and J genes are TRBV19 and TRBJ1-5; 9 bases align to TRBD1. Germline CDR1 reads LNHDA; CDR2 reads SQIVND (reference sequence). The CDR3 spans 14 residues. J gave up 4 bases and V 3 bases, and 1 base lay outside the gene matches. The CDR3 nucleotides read TGTGCCAGTAGTATCGGACAGGGGAATCAGCCCCAGCATTTT. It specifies CASSIGQGNQPQHF.

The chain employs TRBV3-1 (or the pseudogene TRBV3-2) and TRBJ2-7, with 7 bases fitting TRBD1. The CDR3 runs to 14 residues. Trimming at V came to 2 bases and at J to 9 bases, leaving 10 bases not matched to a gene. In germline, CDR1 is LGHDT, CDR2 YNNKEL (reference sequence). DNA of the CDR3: TGTGCCAGCAGCCAAACCAGTACAGGGGTTTGGCAGTACTTC. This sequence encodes CASSQTSTGVWQYF.

In DNA, the CDR3 is TGTGCCAGTAGTATAGATCAAAGTCAGGCTAATTCACCCCTCCACTTT. Encoded protein: CASSIDQSQANSPLHF. This rearrangement joins TRBV19 to TRBJ1-6; D gene ambiguous. The CDR3 runs 16 residues. CDR1 LNHDA and CDR2 SQIVND come from the germline V gene (reference sequence). Trimming removed 0 bases from V and 6 bases from J, with 12 bases in between.

The CDR3: CASVWTLSTGELFF. DNA of the CDR3: TGTGCCAGTGTCTGGACACTGAGCACCGGGGAGCTGTTTTTT. The rearrangement links TRBV6-5 to TRBJ2-2, with D possibly being TRBD1 (5 bases). This CDR3 has 14 amino acids. V shed 9 bases and J shed 4 bases, with 15 bases lying between them. Germline V gene data show CDR1 as MNHEY and CDR2 as SVGAGI.